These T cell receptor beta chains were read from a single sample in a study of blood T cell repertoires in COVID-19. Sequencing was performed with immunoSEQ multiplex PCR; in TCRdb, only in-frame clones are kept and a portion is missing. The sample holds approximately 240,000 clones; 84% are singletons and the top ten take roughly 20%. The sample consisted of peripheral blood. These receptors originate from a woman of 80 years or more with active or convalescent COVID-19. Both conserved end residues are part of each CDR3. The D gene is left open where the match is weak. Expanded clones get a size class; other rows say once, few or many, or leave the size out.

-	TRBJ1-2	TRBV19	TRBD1	TGTGCCAGTAGTGGGACAGGGGGCGTGGGCTACACCTTC	CASSGTGGVGYTF
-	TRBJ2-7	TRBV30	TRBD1	TGTGCCTGGAGGTCCGGACAGGGGCGCTACTACGAGCAGTACTTC	CAWRSGQGRYYEQYF
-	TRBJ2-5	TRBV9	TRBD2	TGTGCCAGCAGCGAGGGACTAGCGGGGAACTTCCAAGAGACCCAGTACTTC	CASSEGLAGNFQETQYF
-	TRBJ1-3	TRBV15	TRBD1	TGTGCCACCAGCCACAGGGGCTCTGGAAACACCATATATTTT	CATSHRGSGNTIYF
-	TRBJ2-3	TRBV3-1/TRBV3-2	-	TGTGCCAGCAGCCCCGAAAGGGGGGGCCCCCCCACAGATACGCAGTATTTT	CASSPERGGPPTDTQYF
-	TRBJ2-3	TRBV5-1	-	TGCGCCAGCAGCTTGGCCCTTTCGACTAGCACAGATACGCAGTATTTT	CASSLALSTSTDTQYF
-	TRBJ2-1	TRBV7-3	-	TGTGCCAGCAGCTTAGCGGGGACCCTCAGGTGGAATGAGCAGTTCTTC	CASSLAGTLRWNEQFF
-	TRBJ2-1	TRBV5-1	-	TGCGCCAGCAGCTGGGCCGGGACTCCCTCCTACAATGAGCAGTTCTTC	CASSWAGTPSYNEQFF
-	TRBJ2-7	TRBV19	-	TGTGCCAGTAGTGTCTCCGGGACACAATACTACGAGCAGTACTTC	CASSVSGTQYYEQYF
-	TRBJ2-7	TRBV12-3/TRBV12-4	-	TGTGCCAGCAGTCGGGACATATACTACGAGCAGTACTTC	CASSRDIYYEQYF
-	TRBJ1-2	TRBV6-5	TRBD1	TGTGCCAGCAGTTCCTACCCGACAGGGAGACATGGCTACACCTTC	CASSSYPTGRHGYTF
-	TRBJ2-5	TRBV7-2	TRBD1	TGTGCCAGCAGCTTAGACCTCGGGACAGGGAGGGAGACCCAGTACTTC	CASSLDLGTGRETQYF
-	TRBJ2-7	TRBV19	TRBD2	TGTGCCAGTAGTACCTGGACTAGCTCCTACGAGCAGTACTTC	CASSTWTSSYEQYF
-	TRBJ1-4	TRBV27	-	TGTGCCAGCAGTCTCAACAGGGCTGGGAATGAAAAACTGTTTTTT	CASSLNRAGNEKLFF
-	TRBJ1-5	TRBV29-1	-	TGCAGCGTTGGTACAGGAGGCAATCAGCCCCAGCATTTT	CSVGTGGNQPQHF
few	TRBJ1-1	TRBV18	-	TGTGCCAGCTCACCAAAGGTCGGACAGAGACATAAAAACACTGAAGCTTTCTTT	CASSPKVGQRHKNTEAFF
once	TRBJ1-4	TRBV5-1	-	TGCGCCAGCCGTCCCGGGTGGACTAATGAAAAACTGTTTTTT	CASRPGWTNEKLFF
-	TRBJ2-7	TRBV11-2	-	TGTGCCAGCAGCTTAGATTTTGCCGCGAGTTACGAGCAGTACTTC	CASSLDFAASYEQYF
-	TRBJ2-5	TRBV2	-	TGTGCCAGCAGCTATCAAGCGGAGACCCAGTACTTC	CASSYQAETQYF
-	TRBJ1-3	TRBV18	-	TGTGCCAGCTCACCCCAGGGTGTCTCTGGAAACACCATATATTTT	CASSPQGVSGNTIYF
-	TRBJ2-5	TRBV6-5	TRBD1	TGTGCCAGCATACGGGACAGGGGGGAAGAGACCCAGTACTTC	CASIRDRGEETQYF
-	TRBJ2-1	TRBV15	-	TGTGCCACCAGCAGAGATAAGGGGGGGGTCTCCTACAATGAGCAGTTCTTC	CATSRDKGGVSYNEQFF
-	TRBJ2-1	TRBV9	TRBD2	TGTGCCAGCAGCCCTCGACTAGCCGGGGGGGGTGAGCAGTTCTTC	CASSPRLAGGGEQFF
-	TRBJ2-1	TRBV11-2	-	TGTGCCAGCAGCTTAATTTTCCGTGATGAGCAGTTCTTC	CASSLIFRDEQFF
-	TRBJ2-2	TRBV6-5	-	TGTGCCAGCAGTTACCTGGCCCTAGCTGACACCGGGGAGCTGTTTTTT	CASSYLALADTGELFF
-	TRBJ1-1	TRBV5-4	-	TGTGCCAGCAGCTTCGCCCTTGGGGCAGGGGACACTGAAGCTTTCTTT	CASSFALGAGDTEAFF
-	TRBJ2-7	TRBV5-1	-	TGCGCCAGCAGCCGGGACATCGCTAGCGGTTCCTACGAGCAGTACTTC	CASSRDIASGSYEQYF
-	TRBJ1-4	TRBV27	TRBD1	TGTGCCAGCAGACTACAGGGGGCGGGTGAAAAACTGTTTTTT	CASRLQGAGEKLFF
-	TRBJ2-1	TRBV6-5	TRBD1	TGTGCCAACAAAAGGGACAGGGGATCTTACAATGAGCAGTTCTTC	CANKRDRGSYNEQFF
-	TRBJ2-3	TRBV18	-	TGTGCCAGCTCAACTTTAGGACTAGATACGCAGTATTTT	CASSTLGLDTQYF
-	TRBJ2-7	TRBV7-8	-	TGTGCCAGCAGCCACAGACAGGTCTACGAGCAGTACTTC	CASSHRQVYEQYF
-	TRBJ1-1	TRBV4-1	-	TGCGCCAGCAGCCAAGACCACAGGGTGAACACTGAAGCTTTCTTT	CASSQDHRVNTEAFF
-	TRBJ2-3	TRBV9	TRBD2	TGTGCCAGCAGCGTAGTTGGGACTAGCGGGAGTGGCACAGATACGCAGTATTTT	CASSVVGTSGSGTDTQYF
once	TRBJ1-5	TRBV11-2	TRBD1	TGTGCCAGCAGCGGTGGGGGACAGAGAATTAATCAGCCCCAGCATTTT	CASSGGGQRINQPQHF
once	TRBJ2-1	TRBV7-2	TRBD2	TGTGCCAGCAGCTCGGGGGGTACTGAGCAGTTCTTC	CASSSGGTEQFF
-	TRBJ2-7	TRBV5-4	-	TGTGCCAGCAGCTTGCCCGCGGAAGGAGGGGAGCAGTACTTC	CASSLPAEGGEQYF
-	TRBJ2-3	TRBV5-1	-	TGCGCCAGCTCTCCGGGGAAGGCCACAGATACGCAGTATTTT	CASSPGKATDTQYF
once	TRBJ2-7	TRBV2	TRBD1	TGTGCCAGCGGGGGACAGGGCCGAATCGACGAGCAGTACTTC	CASGGQGRIDEQYF
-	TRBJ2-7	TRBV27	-	TGTGCCAGCAGTCCCAGGGGGGTCTACGAGCAGTACTTC	CASSPRGVYEQYF
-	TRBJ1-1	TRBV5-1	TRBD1	TGCGCCAGCAGCTTGACGGGACAGGGAGGAACTGAAGCTTTCTTT	CASSLTGQGGTEAFF
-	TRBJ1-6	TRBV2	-	TGTGCCAGCGCGGGGGACGGTTCACCCCTCCACTTT	CASAGDGSPLHF
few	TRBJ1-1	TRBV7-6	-	TGTGCCAGCAGCTTCGGCCCAGGGAACACTGAAGCTTTCTTT	CASSFGPGNTEAFF
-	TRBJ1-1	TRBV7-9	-	TGTGCCAGCACCATTTTCGGGGGTCCTCTGAACACTGAAGCTTTCTTT	CASTIFGGPLNTEAFF
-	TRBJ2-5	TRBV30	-	TGTGCCTGGAGTTATTACCAAGAGACCCAGTACTTC	CAWSYYQETQYF
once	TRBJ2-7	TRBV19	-	TGTGCCAGTAGTGGACAGGGACAGGGACCGGGACTAGCCTCCTACGAGCAGTACTTC	CASSGQGQGPGLASYEQYF
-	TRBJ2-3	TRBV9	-	TGTGCCAGCAGGAGGGCTGTGGGCTCGGAGCCAGATACGCAGTATTTT	CASRRAVGSEPDTQYF
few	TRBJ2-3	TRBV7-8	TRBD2	TGTGCCAGCAGCTTAGCCAGCGGGGGGGCAGATACGCAGTATTTT	CASSLASGGADTQYF
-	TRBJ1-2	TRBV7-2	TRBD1	TGTGCCAGCAGCTTAGGAGGCGGTCGGACAGGACATGGCTACACCTTC	CASSLGGGRTGHGYTF
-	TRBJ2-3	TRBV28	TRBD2	TGTGCCAGCGGGACTAGTCTGGGACGCACAGATACGCAGTATTTT	CASGTSLGRTDTQYF
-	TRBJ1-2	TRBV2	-	TGTGCCAGCAGGGGATACAGGGCCGGCTATGGCTACACCTTC	CASRGYRAGYGYTF
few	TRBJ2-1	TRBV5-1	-	TGCGCCAGCAGCATCGAGGGTTACAATGAGCAGTTCTTC	CASSIEGYNEQFF
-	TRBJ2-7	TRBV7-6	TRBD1	TGTGCCAGCAGCGCGTCCGGGACAGGGCTCTACGAGCAGTACTTC	CASSASGTGLYEQYF
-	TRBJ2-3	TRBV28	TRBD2	TGTGCCAGCAGCCTTCTGGGGACTAGCGGGACTAGCACAGATACGCAGTATTTT	CASSLLGTSGTSTDTQYF
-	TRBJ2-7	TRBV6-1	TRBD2	TGTGCCAGCAGTGAACCGGGACTATACGTATACGAGCAGTACTTC	CASSEPGLYVYEQYF
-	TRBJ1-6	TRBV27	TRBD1	TGTGCCAGCAGTTTAGACAGGGGGCGAGGGAAAAATTCACCCCTCCACTTT	CASSLDRGRGKNSPLHF